This T cell receptor beta chain is from a study of Graves' ophthalmopathy and Graves' hyperthyroidism. Study-level background: Peripheral blood (taken before any treatment) was collected at initial diagnosis.

RNA served as the template for amplifying TCR beta CDR3 regions. First-round RT-PCR with HTBI primers preceded a second-round multiplex PCR. MiXCR, applied by TCRdb to the multiplex PCR reads, yields one record per CDR3 protein. The repertoire has approximately 700,000 distinct CDR3 sequences, about 41% of them found once; the top ten carry over 2.5%. The CDR3 loop spans 14 amino acids. From germline, CDR1 is LGHNT and CDR2 FRNRAP. The sample taken for sequencing was peripheral blood. The chain is built from TRBV12-5 and TRBJ2-7, with a possible D match to TRBD1 (6 bases). This clonotype originated in an adult man with Graves' ophthalmopathy. In DNA, the CDR3 is TGTGCCAGCAGTCCCCCGAACAGGGAAAACGAGCAGTACTTC. Protein product: CASSPPNRENEQYF.